A selection of T cell receptor beta chains follows, all from one sample in a study of radiotherapy plus CTLA-4 blockade in lung cancer. Clones were sequenced by immunoSEQ multiplex PCR, and TCRdb holds only the in-frame ones, with some missing. The profile shows tens of thousands of clones, roughly three quarters of them singletons. This sample comprised peripheral blood, obtained from a patient treated with radiotherapy plus ipilimumab. These receptors all come from a human donor with non-small cell lung cancer whose response to radiotherapy plus ipilimumab could not be evaluated. Each CDR3 is given with its conserved first and last residue. Each record gives: V gene, J gene, D gene, CDR3 DNA, CDR3 protein. A D gene is named only where the DNA matches it firmly.

V: TRBV18; J: TRBJ1-6; D: -; DNA: TGTGCCAGCTCACCGTCCGACAGCTATAATTCACCCCTCCACTTT; CDR3: CASSPSDSYNSPLHF
V: TRBV30; J: TRBJ2-6; D: -; DNA: TGTGCCTGGAGTGGCGGGGGCCTCTCTGGGGCCAACGTCCTGACTTTC; CDR3: CAWSGGGLSGANVLTF
V: TRBV7-9; J: TRBJ1-5; D: -; DNA: TGTGCCAGCAGCTTAGGGGGACTTATCAATCAGCCCCAGCATTTT; CDR3: CASSLGGLINQPQHF
V: TRBV2; J: TRBJ1-3; D: TRBD1; DNA: TGTGCCAGCAGGACAGGGGGCGCCTCTGGAAACACCATATATTTT; CDR3: CASRTGGASGNTIYF
V: TRBV18; J: TRBJ2-1; D: -; DNA: TGTGCCAGCTCTCCGAGCTCCTACAATGAGCAGTTCTTC; CDR3: CASSPSSYNEQFF
V: TRBV2; J: TRBJ2-1; D: TRBD2; DNA: TGTGCCAGCAGTCCCGGGACTAGCGGGAGTTGGAACAATGAGCAGTTCTTC; CDR3: CASSPGTSGSWNNEQFF
V: TRBV28; J: TRBJ2-5; D: TRBD2; DNA: TGTGCCAGCAGGACCACCCTCGGACTAGCGGCAAGAGACCAGTACTTC; CDR3: CASRTTLGLAARDQYF
V: TRBV7-9; J: TRBJ1-3; D: -; DNA: TGTGCCAGCAGCTTAGGGGAGGGGGACACCATATATTTT; CDR3: CASSLGEGDTIYF
V: TRBV28; J: TRBJ1-2; D: -; DNA: TGTGCCAGCAGTCCTCAATCAGGTCCCGGGAATGGCTACACCTTC; CDR3: CASSPQSGPGNGYTF
V: TRBV6-1; J: TRBJ2-7; D: TRBD2; DNA: TGTGCCAGCAGGACTAGCGGGAACTCCTACGAGCAGTACTTC; CDR3: CASRTSGNSYEQYF
V: TRBV28; J: TRBJ2-7; D: TRBD2; DNA: TGTGCCAGCAGTTTAATCGGGTTTGGGGGGGACTACGAGCAGTACTTC; CDR3: CASSLIGFGGDYEQYF
V: TRBV6-6; J: TRBJ2-3; D: TRBD2; DNA: TGTGCCAGCAGATCTAGCGGGAGGCGTGCAGATACGCAGTATTTT; CDR3: CASRSSGRRADTQYF
V: TRBV5-1; J: TRBJ2-5; D: -; DNA: TGCGCCAGCAGCCCTGGGAGCGCAGAGACCCAGTACTTC; CDR3: CASSPGSAETQYF
V: TRBV9; J: TRBJ2-7; D: TRBD2; DNA: TGTGCCAGCAGCGTTGGACTAGCGGGGGCTACCTACGAGCAGTACTTC; CDR3: CASSVGLAGATYEQYF
V: TRBV6-5; J: TRBJ1-2; D: -; DNA: TGTGCCAGCAGTCTCGAGGCCGGCTACTATGGCTACACCTTC; CDR3: CASSLEAGYYGYTF
V: TRBV5-1; J: TRBJ2-2; D: -; DNA: TGCGCCAGCAGCTCGCTGAGTTCGAACACCGGGGAGCTGTTTTTT; CDR3: CASSSLSSNTGELFF
V: TRBV7-9; J: TRBJ1-1; D: -; DNA: TGTGCCAGCAGCTTAGGCTATCTTGAAGCTTTCTTT; CDR3: CASSLGYLEAFF
V: TRBV15; J: TRBJ2-1; D: TRBD2; DNA: TGTGCCACCAGCAGAGTGCTAGCGGGAGGTTCGAATGAGCAGTTCTTC; CDR3: CATSRVLAGGSNEQFF
V: TRBV7-2; J: TRBJ2-7; D: TRBD2; DNA: TGTGCCAGCAGCTTAGTTACTAGCGGGATATACGAGCAGTACTTC; CDR3: CASSLVTSGIYEQYF
V: TRBV19; J: TRBJ1-5; D: -; DNA: TGTGCCAGTAGTTATCGTCTCGGGACAAAGCATTTT; CDR3: CASSYRLGTKHF
V: TRBV9; J: TRBJ1-4; D: TRBD1; DNA: TGTGCCAGCAGCTTAGGACAGGGGTTAAGGGATGAAAAACTGTTTTTT; CDR3: CASSLGQGLRDEKLFF
V: TRBV29-1; J: TRBJ1-1; D: TRBD1; DNA: TGCAGCGCCTCGGGACAGTCGGCCCCGAACACTGAAGCTTTCTTT; CDR3: CSASGQSAPNTEAFF
V: TRBV19; J: TRBJ1-6; D: TRBD1; DNA: TGTGCCAGTAGCGCGACAGGGATGGATTCACCCCTCCACTTT; CDR3: CASSATGMDSPLHF
V: TRBV4-2; J: TRBJ2-3; D: -; DNA: TGTGCCAGCAGCCAAGAGTTGAGGACAGATACGCAGTATTTT; CDR3: CASSQELRTDTQYF
V: TRBV19; J: TRBJ1-4; D: -; DNA: TGTGCCAGTAGTATAGACCGACAGTTGTGGACTAATGAAAAACTGTTTTTT; CDR3: CASSIDRQLWTNEKLFF
V: TRBV30; J: TRBJ2-3; D: TRBD2; DNA: TGTGCCTGGAGTGTCAGGCGGGGGGGCACAGATACGCAGTATTTT; CDR3: CAWSVRRGGTDTQYF
V: TRBV9; J: TRBJ2-1; D: -; DNA: TGTGCCAGCAGCGACTCAGGGGACCCAATATACAATGAGCAGTTCTTC; CDR3: CASSDSGDPIYNEQFF
V: TRBV15; J: TRBJ2-6; D: -; DNA: TGTGCCACCAGCAGAGATCGGGGGGCGTCAGGCTCTGGGGCCAACGTCCTGACTTTC; CDR3: CATSRDRGASGSGANVLTF
V: TRBV7-2; J: TRBJ2-1; D: -; DNA: TGTGCCAGCAGCCCAACCCGGGATGAGCAGTTCTTC; CDR3: CASSPTRDEQFF
V: TRBV7-8; J: TRBJ2-1; D: TRBD2; DNA: TGTGCCAGCAGCTACCGGCCGGGGGGGATGGATGAGCAGTTCTTC; CDR3: CASSYRPGGMDEQFF
V: TRBV18; J: TRBJ2-7; D: TRBD1; DNA: TGTGCCAGCTCACCAGGGACAGGGTTCCTCGAGCAGTACTTC; CDR3: CASSPGTGFLEQYF
V: TRBV5-1; J: TRBJ2-3; D: -; DNA: TGCGCCAGCAATGATGACTACACAGATACGCAGTATTTT; CDR3: CASNDDYTDTQYF